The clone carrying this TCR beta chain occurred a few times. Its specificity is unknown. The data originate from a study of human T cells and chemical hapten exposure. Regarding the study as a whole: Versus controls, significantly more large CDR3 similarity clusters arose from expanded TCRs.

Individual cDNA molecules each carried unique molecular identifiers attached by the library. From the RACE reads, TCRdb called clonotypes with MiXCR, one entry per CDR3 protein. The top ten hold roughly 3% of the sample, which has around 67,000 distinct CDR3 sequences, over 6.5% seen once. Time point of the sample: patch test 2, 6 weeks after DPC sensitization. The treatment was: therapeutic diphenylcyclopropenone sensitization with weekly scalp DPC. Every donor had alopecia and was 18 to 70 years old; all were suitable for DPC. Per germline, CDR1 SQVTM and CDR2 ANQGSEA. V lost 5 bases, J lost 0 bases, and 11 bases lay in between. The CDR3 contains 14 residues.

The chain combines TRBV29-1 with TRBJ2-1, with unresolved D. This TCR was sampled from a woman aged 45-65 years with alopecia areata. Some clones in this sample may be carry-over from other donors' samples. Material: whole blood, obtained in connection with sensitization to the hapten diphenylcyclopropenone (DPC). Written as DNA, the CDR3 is TGCAGCGTTTATCCGCTTAGCTCCTACAATGAGCAGTTCTTC. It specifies CSVYPLSSYNEQFF.